This TCR beta chain stems from a study of blood T cells in healthy people across ages. This clonotype was recorded a few times. Using a J-beta primer mix together with a sample-barcoded 5' primer, a second PCR was run for about 6 to 12 cycles. TCRdb ran MiXCR on the 5' RACE reads and lists one entry per CDR3 protein. The data show 1 million or so distinct CDR3 sequences, 40% to 45% seen once. CDR1 is MNHEY, CDR2 SVGEGT, per germline. CDR3 size: 15 residues. Unmatched junction bases numbered 10, after V lost 6 bases and J lost 6 bases. Sequencing was carried out using blood. This chain uses TRBV6-2 or TRBV6-3 with TRBJ2-1, with 8 bases identical to TRBD2. The clonotype was recovered from a woman aged 55-69 years in good health. The CDR3 sequence: CASREGTRPRNEQFF. DNA of the CDR3: TGTGCCAGCAGGGAAGGGACTAGGCCTCGCAATGAGCAGTTCTTC.